This entry lists 28 T cell receptor beta chains sequenced from one sample in a study of T-cell reconstitution after alpha-beta-depleted transplantation in children. Using unique molecular identifiers, the investigators prepared the TCRbeta library. TCRdb re-called the PCR reads with MiXCR, one entry per CDR3 protein. The table shows approximately 590,000 distinct CDR3 sequences, with roughly 10% occurring only once. Sequenced here: PBMCs from the stem cell graft donor, sampled from the stem cell graft. The receptors here all came from a human donor who donated a stem cell graft to a child with acute myeloid leukemia.

There are many counts of this clonotype. V and J are TRBV7-2 and TRBJ1-3, with D unresolved. CDR1 and CDR2 from the germline V gene are SGHTA and FQGNSA. The ends were cut back, 1 base at V and 2 bases at J, with 15 bases in the middle. This CDR3 comprises 17 residues. CDR3 sequence reads: CASSLVGRFVTGNTIYF. In DNA, the CDR3 is TGTGCCAGCAGCTTAGTGGGCCGATTTGTAACTGGAAACACCATATATTTT. Complete variable domain (other parts from reference TRBV7-2 and TRBJ1-3): GAGVSQSPSNKVTEKGKDVELRCDPISGHTALYWYRQSLGQGLEFLIYFQGNSAPDKSGLPSDRFSAERTGGSVSTLTIQRTQQEDSAVYLCASSLVGRFVTGNTIYFGEGSWLTVV.

The chain employs TRBV7-8 and TRBJ2-5; D assignment may be TRBD1 or TRBD2 (5 bases each). V was shortened by 5 bases and J by 0 bases, with 10 bases between the two germline ends. Germline CDR1 SGHVS, CDR2 FQNEAQ. The CDR3 runs 14 residues. Here the CDR3 DNA reads TGTGCCAGCAGCCAACGGGACCACCAAGAGACCCAGTACTTC. Amino acid sequence: CASSQRDHQETQYF.

This clonotype was detected a few times. This chain links TRBV20-1 with TRBJ1-5; D is uncertain. CDR1 DFQATT and CDR2 SNEGSKA come from the germline V gene (reference sequence). The CDR3 consists of 13 residues. V was shortened by 7 bases and J by 2 bases, with 12 bases between the two germline ends. This CDR3 is CSGRSDGNQPQHF. The CDR3 DNA sequence: TGCAGTGGCAGGTCCGACGGCAATCAGCCCCAGCATTTT.

This clonotype was seen more than once but under ten times. This sequence joins TRBV24-1 and TRBJ2-5; D is unclear. The CDR3 covers 13 residues. The V end was cut by 6 bases, the J end by 2 bases, with 9 bases between. Germline loops: CDR1 KGHDR, CDR2 SFDVKD. The CDR3 DNA reads TGTGCCACCAGTCTAGGGAAACAAGAGACCCAGTACTTC. It yields the protein CATSLGKQETQYF.

This clonotype came up a few times. CDR3 nucleotides: TGTGCCAGTAGTTTACTAGCGGGAGTCGGAACCGGGGAGCTGTTTTTT. Its protein product is CASSLLAGVGTGELFF. The rearrangement uses TRBV19 and TRBJ2-2; 11 bases line up with TRBD2. J was trimmed by 5 bases and V by 5 bases; bases with no gene match: 7. Germline CDR1 reads LNHDA; CDR2 reads SQIVND (reference sequence). This CDR3 is 16 amino acids long.

There are many counts of this clonotype. The gene calls are TRBV7-3 and TRBJ2-1; D is perhaps TRBD2 (6 bases). Germline lookup yields CDR1 SGHTA and CDR2 FQGTGA. Trimming took off 5 bases at V and 6 bases at J, with 11 bases between the two ends. CDR3 length equals 13 residues. The CDR3 bases are TGTGCCAGCAGCAGGGGACTTCTCAATGAGCAGTTCTTC. This encodes CASSRGLLNEQFF.

Only a few counts were recorded for this clonotype. The chain has TRBV20-1 and TRBJ2-2, with D unresolved. CDR1 is DFQATT, CDR2 SNEGSKA, per germline (reference sequence). Trimming pared 6 bases from V and 4 bases from J, leaving 6 bases between. The CDR3 has 11 amino acids. The CDR3 loop is CSAPVTGELFF. CDR3 DNA sequence: TGCAGTGCCCCGGTCACCGGGGAGCTGTTTTTT.

V usage is TRBV9 and J usage is TRBJ2-3; 13 positions match TRBD2. The V segment lost 3 bases and the J segment 6 bases; nucleotides outside the gene matches: 13. Germline CDR1 SGDLS, CDR2 YYNGEE. The CDR3 is made up of 18 amino acids. CDR3 loop: CASSGRAGTSGIRDTQYF. The CDR3 DNA follows: TGTGCCAGCAGCGGTCGGGCTGGGACTAGCGGGATTCGGGATACGCAGTATTTT. The entire variable domain, with the rest obtained from reference TRBV9 and TRBJ2-3, is as follows: DSGVTQTPKHLITATGQRVTLRCSPRSGDLSVYWYQQSLDQGLQFLIQYYNGEERAKGNILERFSAQQFPDLHSELNLSSLELGDSALYFCASSGRAGTSGIRDTQYFGPGTRLTVL.

The sample holds many counts of this clonotype. This sequence joins TRBV14 and TRBJ2-1, with D uncertain. Looked up from germline, CDR1 is SGHDN and CDR2 is FVKESK. The CDR3 is 12 residues long. Trimming shortened V by 0 bases and J by 15 bases, and 12 bases separated the two germline ends. In DNA, the CDR3 is TGTGCCAGCAGCCAAGAATATCGTAGCCCGTTCTTC. Protein sequence: CASSQEYRSPFF.

This clonotype was seen a few times. The V and J genes are TRBV6-2 or TRBV6-3 and TRBJ2-7, with D possibly being TRBD1 or TRBD2 (5 bases each). CDR1 is MNHEY, CDR2 SVGEGT, per germline. Trimming cost V 7 bases and J 4 bases, with 11 bases left between them. The length of the CDR3 is 12 residues. CDR3 bases: TGTGCCAGCACCCATTGGGGGTACGAGCAGTACTTC. Its translation is CASTHWGYEQYF.

This clonotype was seen ten or more times. The V call is TRBV6-5, the J call TRBJ2-2; D possibly corresponds to TRBD2 (5 bases). Germline CDR1 reads MNHEY; CDR2 reads SVGAGI. The CDR3 covers 16 residues. Between the trimmed V and J ends, which lost 0 bases and 5 bases, there was a span of 13 bases. The CDR3 here is CASSYSLVEGTGELFF. The DNA of the CDR3 is TGTGCCAGCAGTTACTCCTTAGTAGAGGGAACCGGGGAGCTGTTTTTT.

The chain carries TRBV20-1 and TRBJ2-5; D unclear. Germline CDR1 DFQATT, CDR2 SNEGSKA (reference sequence). The germline V and J ends were trimmed by 7 bases and 7 bases, with 13 bases remaining between them. CDR3 length: 11 amino acids. CDR3: CSGSLDGTQYF. The CDR3 DNA sequence: TGCAGTGGGTCCCTTGATGGGACCCAGTACTTC.

Only a few counts were recorded for this clonotype. The chain joins TRBV20-1 to TRBJ1-6; a possible D gene is TRBD1 (5 bases). Germline lookup yields CDR1 DFQATT and CDR2 SNEGSKA (reference sequence). The CDR3 spans 16 residues. V was pared by 4 bases and J by 7 bases, with 20 bases between. The CDR3 spells CSATPHGAATNSPLHF. The DNA of the CDR3 is TGCAGTGCTACACCGCACGGGGCGGCAACGAATTCACCCCTCCACTTT.

This clonotype occurred many times. As DNA, the CDR3 is TGTGCCAGCAGTTACTCTGCTAGCGGTTCCTCCTACGAGCAGTACTTC. It specifies CASSYSASGSSYEQYF. V and J are TRBV6-5 and TRBJ2-7; 7 nucleotides match TRBD2. V trimming: 0 bases; J trimming: 0 bases; junction bases outside the gene matches: 5. Germline CDR1 and CDR2: MNHEY and SVGAGI. The CDR3 totals 16 residues.

This sequence joins TRBV29-1 and TRBJ2-1, with 11 positions matching TRBD2. The CDR3 has 16 amino acids. Germline V lookup: CDR1 SQVTM, CDR2 ANQGSEA. V dropped 7 bases and J dropped 10; count of bases not matched to a gene: 18. CDR3 bases: TGCAGCGCGACGGAATTGTCCCTAGCGGGAGGTCTAGAGCAGTTCTTC. Protein sequence: CSATELSLAGGLEQFF.

The chain has TRBV10-3 and TRBJ2-7; possible D gene TRBD1, 6 bases. Germline V CDR1 and CDR2: ENHRY, SYGVKD. The V end lost 4 bases, the J end lost 5 bases, and 12 bases lay between the germline ends. The CDR3 runs 13 residues. CDR3 DNA: TGTGCCATCAGTGCCGCAGGGGACAACGAGCAGTACTTC. Translated: CAISAAGDNEQYF.

Here the CDR3 reads CSVENTKGNTNYGYTF. CDR3 nucleotides: TGCAGCGTTGAAAACACGAAAGGGAACACTAACTATGGCTACACCTTC. The rearrangement uses TRBV29-1 and TRBJ1-2; D ambiguous. The germline V gene encodes CDR1 SQVTM and CDR2 ANQGSEA. The CDR3 covers 16 residues. The V end lost 2 bases, the J end lost 0 bases, and 16 bases lay between the germline ends.

This clonotype was recorded a few times. The J gene is TRBJ2-3, the V gene TRBV7-9, with a weak D call TRBD2 (6 bases). In germline, CDR1 is SEHNR, CDR2 FQNEAQ (reference sequence). The CDR3 is made up of 14 amino acids. The ends were cut back, 11 bases at V and 2 bases at J, with 17 bases in the middle. CDR3 bases: TGTGCCTCTGACTTGGTAGCGGACACAGATACGCAGTATTTT. The encoded protein is CASDLVADTDTQYF.

This clonotype has just a few counts. The chain carries TRBV4-1 and TRBJ1-1; D gene ambiguous. The CDR3 runs 15 residues. The V gene lost 1 base and the J gene lost 4 bases, with 13 bases spanning the gap. CDR1 is MGHRA and CDR2 is YSYEKL in the germline V gene. CDR3 protein: CASSQGSGGFTEAFF. The CDR3 DNA follows: TGCGCCAGCAGCCAAGGTTCTGGAGGATTCACTGAAGCTTTCTTT.

This clonotype has a handful of counts. V and J are TRBV5-6 and TRBJ2-2, with D perhaps being TRBD1 or TRBD2 (5 bases each). This CDR3 contains 15 residues. V was cut by 4 bases and J by 5 bases, with 15 bases left in between. The germline gives CDR1 SGHDT, CDR2 YYEEEE. CDR3: CASSHGTLRTGELFF. CDR3 in DNA: TGTGCCAGCAGCCACGGGACCCTACGGACCGGGGAGCTGTTTTTT.

This clonotype came up a few times. The chain employs TRBV10-3 and TRBJ1-2; TRBD1 matches 9 bases. Trimming cost V 0 bases and J 5 bases; bases outside gene matches: 1. The CDR3 runs 14 residues. CDR1 is ENHRY and CDR2 is SYGVKD in the germline V gene. CDR3 region: CAISESGQGYGYTF. CDR3 coding DNA: TGTGCCATCAGTGAGTCAGGACAGGGGTATGGCTACACCTTC.

This clonotype was detected many times. The chain uses TRBV29-1 and TRBJ2-4, with D perhaps being TRBD1 or TRBD2 (5 bases each). In germline, CDR1 is SQVTM, CDR2 ANQGSEA. The ends were cut back, 5 bases at V and 8 bases at J, with 13 bases in the middle. CDR3 length: 12 residues. CDR3 region: CSVRGDGHIQYF. In nucleotides, the CDR3 is TGCAGCGTTAGAGGGGATGGGCACATTCAGTACTTC.

V gene TRBV5-1 combines with J gene TRBJ2-7, with unresolved D. The CDR3 length is 14 residues. Germline loops: CDR1 SGHRS, CDR2 YFSETQ. Between the trimmed V and J ends, which lost 1 base and 2 bases, there was a span of 10 bases. The CDR3 DNA sequence: TGCGCCAGCAGCTTGTACACCGGCACCTACGAGCAGTACTTC. Translated: CASSLYTGTYEQYF. The full variable domain, its missing parts supplied by reference TRBV5-1 and TRBJ2-7, is KAGVTQTPRYLIKTRGQQVTLSCSPISGHRSVSWYQQTPGQGLQFLFEYFSETQRNKGNFPGRFSGRQFSNSRSEMNVSTLELGDSALYLCASSLYTGTYEQYFGPGTRLTVT.

The sample holds a few counts of this clonotype. The chain links TRBV6-5 to TRBJ2-1; tentatively, D is TRBD2 (6 bases). Trimming took 2 bases from V and 7 from J, leaving 18 bases between them. This CDR3 comprises 16 residues. The germline CDR1 and CDR2 sequences are MNHEY and SVGAGI. CDR3 protein: CASSYPSSGRGNEQFF. DNA of the CDR3: TGTGCCAGCAGTTACCCGTCCTCCGGGAGAGGAAATGAGCAGTTCTTC.

This chain uses TRBV20-1 with TRBJ2-7; 9 bases are a match to TRBD2. The CDR3 contains 15 residues. With V trimmed by 2 bases and J by 2 bases, 7 bases remained unmatched. Germline-derived CDR1 and CDR2 are DFQATT and SNEGSKA (reference sequence). The CDR3: CSARRLAGFPYEQYF. CDR3 nucleotide sequence: TGCAGTGCTAGAAGGCTAGCGGGATTTCCCTACGAGCAGTACTTC.

Only a few counts were recorded for this clonotype. The gene calls are TRBV20-1 and TRBJ1-6, with D maybe TRBD1 (6 bases). The V and J ends lost 4 bases and 7 bases respectively, with 14 bases between them. The germline V gene encodes CDR1 DFQATT and CDR2 SNEGSKA (reference sequence). This CDR3 has 14 residues. CDR3: CSATQGDRNSPLHF. The DNA of the CDR3 is TGCAGTGCTACCCAGGGAGACAGGAATTCACCCCTCCACTTT.

For this clonotype: This may be a read error: a much more frequent sequence differs by one nucleotide. This chain joins TRBV10-3 and TRBJ1-5; D gene uncertain. Germline values: CDR1 ENHRY, CDR2 SYGVKD. V lost 10 bases and J lost 4, with 20 bases in between. The CDR3 is 15 amino acids. For the CDR3, the DNA is TGTGCCACCGCGCCTGCAGCGGGTGGTAATCAGCCCCAGCATTTT. Translated, it gives CATAPAAGGNQPQHF.

This clonotype appeared a few times. The genes are TRBV15 and TRBJ1-3; possibly TRBD1 for D (6 bases). The CDR3 consists of 15 residues. V was pared by 0 bases and J by 9 bases, with 15 bases between. Germline V lookup: CDR1 LNHNV, CDR2 YYDKDF (reference sequence). The CDR3 is CATSRDDRTYGTIYF. CDR3 in DNA: TGTGCCACCAGCAGAGATGACAGGACGTACGGCACCATATATTTT.